The sequence of this TCR beta chain was determined in a study of shared clonotypes between healthy human individuals (dated by TCRdb to 2020 to 2022). Turning to the overall study: A few men and a couple of women, aged 18 to 49 years, made up the cohort. Per donor, three plates each were used for CD4 naive and CD4 memory, two for CD8 naive, and one for CD8 memory. To estimate repertoire size and how much clonotype sharing occurs between individuals, the study deeply sequenced the blood TCR repertoires of five healthy adults. To increase sequencing depth and limit assay-specific biases, TCR repertoire library preparation and sequencing were carried out by different laboratories using diverse techniques. Per donor, leukapheresis produced somewhere between about 0.8 and 9 billion PBMCs. Here is what the overall study found, with its caveats: The genetic and exposure-history diversity represented was limited by the small number of donors. Across four donors, approximately 4.9% of naive CD4, roughly 3.8% of naive CD8, 2.3% of memory CD4, and 0.4% of memory CD8 clonotypes were shared. Even with the large sequencing depth, rarefaction of the sorted-subset datasets indicated that sequencing was incomplete. Sampling was restricted to blood, and TCR repertoires in tissue are likely to differ from TCR repertoires in blood. Larger estimated clonotype richness was generally found for naive subsets than for memory subsets. Pairwise subsampling led to the expectation that sequencing depth would affect the degree of clonotype sharing among donors. Higher generation probabilities were observed for clonotypes shared by all four sorted-subset donors than for non-shared clonotypes.

Donors were healthy HIV-negative adults with no recently reported acute infections or vaccinations. Only Caucasian adults living in Nashville, Tennessee, USA were represented among the donors. Magnetic negative selection was used to enrich CD4+ T cells, after which naive cells were positively selected on CD45RA and the negative fraction became the memory subset. Blood was obtained by leukapheresis, after which PBMCs were separated by Ficoll-Histopaque density gradient centrifugation and cryopreserved in liquid nitrogen vapor phase. Analytical flow cytometry was used to check the purity and quantity of every magnetically sorted T cell population. Genomic DNA was isolated from every sorted fraction and measured by UV absorbance on a Nanodrop 2000c. TCR CDR3 regions were amplified from genomic DNA by multiplex PCR using the deep immunoSEQ assay. For each cell subset, the extracted genomic DNA was distributed evenly across all wells of several immunoSEQ 96-well plates, and each plate served as one replicate. For sorted subsets, around 0.2 ug genomic DNA, equal to some 28,000 T cell genomes, was loaded into each replicate PCR. Purified libraries were measured with a Qubit 3.0 fluorometer, size-checked on a Bioanalyzer 2100, and measured again with the KAPA Library Quantification kit. Every immunoSEQ 96-well plate was sequenced on a dedicated single-read 150-cycle Illumina NextSeq 550 flow cell. The authors' pipeline ran thus. Because the immunoSEQ output included only junctional sequences and no quality scores, the filtering could not be the same as the filtering used for full-length reads. Sequences were annotated with PyIR, a Python wrapper for IgBLAST v1.9, and V/J genes and CDR3 were assigned using IMGT germline references. Any read was removed if the V/J assignment was weak (E-value above 1e-6), the CDR3 was missing, or the read contained stop codons, out-of-frame junctions, or ambiguous translated residues. V3J clonotypes were defined as sequences sharing an identical inferred V gene, J gene, and CDR3 amino acid sequence. To compute the percentage overlap between repertoires, the number of shared unique clonotypes was divided by the size of the smaller repertoire. Repertoire richness was assessed with RTK rarefaction, the Chao1 estimator, and Recon v2.1 estimates of unobserved clonotypes. For all TCRbeta clonotypes obtained by the gDNA method from a few donors, generation probabilities were computed with OLGA. The table comes from immuneACCESS by way of TCRdb, which keeps in-frame sequences with V and J called. Part of the clones is missing from these tables; in studies checked, under half for an unresolved V gene and the rest for unknown reasons. V and J calls and clone size are copied from that table; D and trimming were computed from the DNA. In this sample the table shows approximately 2,300,000 clones, 85% to 95% of which occur a single time. Of the sample, around 0.35% falls within the top ten clones.

CDR1 and CDR2, per the germline V gene, are MDHEN and SYDVKM. V loses 5 bases of germline sequence and J loses 0 bases, and the interval between the two ends is 11 bases. There are 15 amino acids in the CDR3, from cysteine to phenylalanine inclusive. This entry keeps only the CDR3 DNA: 45 bases, framed from base 1. As to this clone: No antigen is known for it. Within one base of it there is no much larger clone, and no base qualities were kept.

The TCR sequence derives from a man between 18 and 29 years old in good health. Some clones in this sample may be carry-over from other donors' samples. The sequenced sample was naive CD4+ T cells from PBMCs. The sample's cell subset or site label, decoded: CD45RA+ positively selected. The rearranged chain carries TRBV28 and TRBJ2-1, and perhaps TRBD1 as D gene, on 6 matching bases. The base sequence is TGTGCCAGCAGTGCTCGGACAGCCTCCTACAATGAGCAGTTCTTC. Its protein is CASSARTASYNEQFF.